These 25 T cell receptor beta chains were all obtained from the same sample, sequenced in a study of blood T cell repertoires in COVID-19. Some clones are missing from TCRdb's copy, which holds only in-frame ones; the method was immunoSEQ multiplex PCR. The table records 100,000 to 120,000 clones, 75% to 90% of them present only once. Sequencing input: peripheral blood. These TCRs come from a woman aged 55 to 70 with COVID-19, enrolled during active disease.

The chain employs TRBV19 and TRBJ1-3; D unclear. Per germline, CDR1 LNHDA and CDR2 SQIVND (reference sequence). Trimming left V 5 bases short and J 0 bases short, with 8 bases between. CDR3 size: 14 residues. Here the CDR3 DNA reads TGTGCCAGTAGTCGGGGTAACTCTGGAAACACCATATATTTT. It is translated as CASSRGNSGNTIYF.

The CDR3 spells CASSQGYPGGSPHEQFF. CDR3 nucleotides: TGTGCCAGCAGCCAAGGCTATCCCGGGGGGTCCCCCCATGAGCAGTTCTTC. The rearrangement uses TRBV4-2 and TRBJ2-1; 7 bases are shared with TRBD2. Germline-derived CDR1 and CDR2 are LGHNA and YNFKEQ. After removal of 1 base from V and 8 bases from J, the junction contained 14 bases not matched to a gene. This CDR3 has 17 residues.

The V gene is TRBV15, the J gene TRBJ2-7; D is possibly TRBD2 (5 bases). CDR3 length: 15 amino acids. The ends were cut back, 0 bases at V and 2 bases at J, with 11 bases in the middle. Germline V gene sequence: CDR1 LNHNV, CDR2 YYDKDF (reference sequence). The CDR3 nucleotides read TGTGCCACCAGCAGAGATTTTGACGGGACCTACGAGCAGTACTTC. Translation gives CATSRDFDGTYEQYF.

The chain is built from TRBV30 and TRBJ1-5; D is unclear. This CDR3 contains 13 residues. Per the germline V gene, CDR1 is GTSNPN and CDR2 is SVGIG (reference sequence). V gave up 0 bases and J gave up 7 bases, with 10 bases separating them. The chain's CDR3 is CAWSVRVSQPQHF. CDR3 sequence (DNA): TGTGCCTGGAGTGTACGGGTATCCCAGCCCCAGCATTTT.

The V call is TRBV4-3, the J call TRBJ2-2; TRBD1 might be the D (6 bases). The CDR3 totals 18 residues. V lost 0 bases to trimming and J lost 3 bases, with 17 bases between them. Germline V CDR1 and CDR2: LGHNA, YSLEER. CDR3 residues: CASSQDRDTRPDTGELFF. The CDR3 region has the DNA TGCGCCAGCAGCCAAGACCGGGACACCCGACCCGACACCGGGGAGCTGTTTTTT.

Written as DNA, the CDR3 is TGTGCCAGCAGCTTCGGTTTAGCGCGGGAGCAGTACTTC. Its protein product is CASSFGLAREQYF. This chain joins TRBV7-3 and TRBJ2-7; a possible D gene is TRBD2 (5 bases). CDR1 is SGHTA, CDR2 FQGTGA, per germline. V was pared by 3 bases and J by 7 bases, with 13 bases between. The CDR3 has 13 residues.

The rearrangement uses TRBV24-1 and TRBJ1-1, with D tentatively TRBD1 (6 bases). The germline CDR1 and CDR2 sequences are KGHDR and SFDVKD. The CDR3 runs to 12 residues. The DNA of the CDR3 is TGTGCGGAAACAGGGAAGAACACTGAAGCTTTCTTT. It is translated as CAETGKNTEAFF.

The chain carries TRBV11-3 and TRBJ2-1; tentative D call: TRBD1 (5 bases). The CDR3 contains 13 residues. CDR1 and CDR2 (germline): SGHNT, YENEEA. V was shortened by 4 bases and J by 5 bases, with 9 bases between the two germline ends. CDR3 residues: CASSSRQNNEQFF. In DNA form, the CDR3 reads TGTGCCAGCAGCTCCCGACAGAACAATGAGCAGTTCTTC.

V usage is TRBV3-1 (or the pseudogene TRBV3-2) and J usage is TRBJ1-1; the match to TRBD1 covers 9 bases. The length of the CDR3 is 13 residues. The germline gives CDR1 LGHDT, CDR2 YNNKEL (reference sequence). With V trimmed by 5 bases and J by 11 bases, 9 bases remained unmatched. CDR3 sequence: CASSRGGQGFAFF. For the CDR3, the DNA is TGTGCCAGCAGCAGGGGAGGACAGGGGTTCGCTTTCTTT.

This clone was detected only a few times. The gene calls are TRBV2 and TRBJ1-6; a weak D match, TRBD1 (6 bases). The CDR3 contains 16 residues. CDR1 is SNHLY, CDR2 FYNNEI, per germline. Trimming left V 4 bases short and J 16 bases short, with 26 bases between. DNA for the CDR3: TGTGCCAGCAGTGTTTCGGACAGCCCTAGGTTGGCATCTCTCCACTTT. Its protein is CASSVSDSPRLASLHF.

This clone was seen a single time. V gene TRBV29-1 combines with J gene TRBJ1-1, with 7 bases aligning to TRBD1. The V and J ends lost 4 bases and 6 bases, in that order; junction bases with no gene match: 2. The CDR3 has 11 residues. Germline CDR1 is SQVTM and CDR2 is ANQGSEA. The CDR3 bases are TGCAGCGTTGTTAGGGGGCCTGAAGCTTTCTTT. It translates to CSVVRGPEAFF.

This clone was picked up many times. The chain recombines TRBV30 with TRBJ2-7; TRBD2 matches at 9 bases. V was pared by 2 bases and J by 3 bases, with 11 bases of the junction left unmatched. The germline gives CDR1 GTSNPN, CDR2 SVGIG (reference sequence). The CDR3 is 16 amino acids. The CDR3 nucleotides read TGTGCCTGGAGTCTCCTAGCGCGGGGGGGCAGCTACGAGCAGTACTTC. Translation: CAWSLLARGGSYEQYF.

The rearrangement joins TRBV7-6 to TRBJ1-1, with D uncertain. The CDR3 sequence is 15 residues long. CDR1 and CDR2 from the germline V gene are SGHVS and FNYEAQ. V gave up 1 base and J gave up 1 base, with 10 bases separating them. The CDR3: CASSLGRPGNTEAFF. CDR3 DNA sequence: TGTGCCAGCAGCTTAGGTAGGCCGGGGAACACTGAAGCTTTCTTT.

CDR3 in amino acids: CASSYGTGIFNQPQHF. The CDR3 DNA sequence: TGTGCCAGCAGTTACGGCACAGGGATTTTTAATCAGCCCCAGCATTTT. The chain joins TRBV6-2 or TRBV6-3 to TRBJ1-5; a weak D match, TRBD1 (6 bases). Germline loops: CDR1 MNHEY, CDR2 SVGEGT. Trimming cost V 2 bases and J 4 bases, with 15 bases left between them. CDR3 length: 16 amino acids.

The chain carries TRBV18 and TRBJ1-2, with D perhaps TRBD1 (6 bases). The CDR3 totals 12 residues. Germline CDR1 KGHSH, CDR2 LQKENI. V lost 8 bases and J 2 bases, leaving 9 bases between the germline ends. The DNA for the CDR3 is TGTGCCAGCCGCACAGGGAACTATGGCTACACCTTC. Protein: CASRTGNYGYTF.

The V call is TRBV28, the J call TRBJ2-1; 9 bases agree with TRBD1. The junction had 13 bases not matched to a gene; V was cut back by 5 bases and J by 5 bases. Looked up from germline, CDR1 is MDHEN and CDR2 is SYDVKM. CDR3 length: 17 amino acids. As DNA, the CDR3 is TGTGCCAGCAGTCCCTCCCCCGGGACAGGGTCCAACAATGAGCAGTTCTTC. It codes for CASSPSPGTGSNNEQFF.

This clone was counted once. This chain uses TRBV5-6 with TRBJ1-2; the D gene is possibly TRBD1 (5 bases). Germline CDR1 SGHDT, CDR2 YYEEEE. The CDR3 has 15 amino acids. V was shortened by 4 bases and J by 11 bases, with 24 bases between the two germline ends. The CDR3 protein is CASSPGRDGGMWYTF. In DNA form, the CDR3 reads TGTGCCAGCAGCCCGGGGCGGGACGGCGGGATGTGGTACACCTTC.

The chain joins TRBV7-9 to TRBJ1-1; 7 bases align to TRBD1. V trimming: 2 bases; J trimming: 4 bases; junction bases outside the gene matches: 1. Germline values: CDR1 SEHNR, CDR2 FQNEAQ (reference sequence). This CDR3 spans 13 amino acids. CDR3 region: CASSLQGGTEAFF. The CDR3 nucleotides read TGTGCCAGCAGCTTACAGGGGGGCACTGAAGCTTTCTTT.

The chain has TRBV27 and TRBJ2-7, with 8 bases matching TRBD2. This CDR3 has 14 amino acids. Germline V gene lookup returns CDR1 MNHEY and CDR2 SMNVEV (reference sequence). The trim removed 3 bases at V and 4 bases at J, leaving 5 bases unmatched. The CDR3, as DNA: TGTGCCAGCAGTTTCGGGGGGGAGATTTACGAGCAGTACTTC. It yields the protein CASSFGGEIYEQYF.

The chain combines TRBV7-6 with TRBJ2-1; 9 bases fit TRBD2. This CDR3 is 16 amino acids long. Germline CDR1 SGHVS, CDR2 FNYEAQ. The J segment lost 6 bases and the V segment lost 4 bases, leaving 10 bases of the junction unmatched. The CDR3 is CASSSPGLAKANEQFF. The CDR3 bases are TGTGCCAGCAGCTCCCCGGGACTAGCTAAAGCCAATGAGCAGTTCTTC.

The chain uses TRBV19 and TRBJ1-5, with D unresolved. Germline CDR1 is LNHDA and CDR2 is SQIVND (reference sequence). CDR3 length: 12 residues. V lost 10 bases and J 10 bases, leaving 17 bases between the germline ends. CDR3 DNA sequence: TGTGCCACATCAGGTCCTGGTCGACCCCAGCATTTT. This translates into CATSGPGRPQHF.

J is TRBJ1-1 and V is TRBV7-8; 10 nucleotides align to TRBD1. Per germline, CDR1 SGHVS and CDR2 FQNEAQ. With V trimmed by 5 bases and J by 3 bases, 12 bases remained unmatched. This CDR3 is 17 amino acids long. The CDR3 DNA follows: TGTGCCAGCAGCCCCGATAATGACAGGGGGCTGTACACTGAAGCTTTCTTT. This codes for CASSPDNDRGLYTEAFF.

The chain is built from TRBV11-3 and TRBJ1-3; 7 bases align to TRBD1. The CDR3 runs 16 residues. The V segment lost 0 bases and the J segment 3 bases; nucleotides outside the gene matches: 5. Germline CDR1 SGHNT, CDR2 YENEEA. The CDR3, as DNA: TGTGCCAGCAGCTTAGAAACAGGGGCTCGTGGAAACACCATATATTTT. It specifies CASSLETGARGNTIYF.

The CDR3: CASSTRGEVYGYTF. CDR3 DNA: TGTGCCAGCAGTACCCGAGGAGAAGTGTATGGCTACACCTTC. The chain carries TRBV6-5 and TRBJ1-2; D is undetermined. The CDR3 is 14 residues long. Germline V gene data show CDR1 as MNHEY and CDR2 as SVGAGI. Trimming left V 5 bases short and J 5 bases short, with 15 bases between.

V and J are TRBV5-5 and TRBJ1-4; D is perhaps TRBD1 (5 bases). The germline V gene has CDR1 SGHKS and CDR2 YYEKEE (reference sequence). The V gene lost 0 bases and the J gene lost 8 bases, with 14 bases spanning the gap. CDR3 length equals 15 residues. The CDR3 DNA follows: TGTGCCAGCAGCTTGGGGCAGGGCCTGGGGGAAAAACTGTTTTTT. It translates to CASSLGQGLGEKLFF.